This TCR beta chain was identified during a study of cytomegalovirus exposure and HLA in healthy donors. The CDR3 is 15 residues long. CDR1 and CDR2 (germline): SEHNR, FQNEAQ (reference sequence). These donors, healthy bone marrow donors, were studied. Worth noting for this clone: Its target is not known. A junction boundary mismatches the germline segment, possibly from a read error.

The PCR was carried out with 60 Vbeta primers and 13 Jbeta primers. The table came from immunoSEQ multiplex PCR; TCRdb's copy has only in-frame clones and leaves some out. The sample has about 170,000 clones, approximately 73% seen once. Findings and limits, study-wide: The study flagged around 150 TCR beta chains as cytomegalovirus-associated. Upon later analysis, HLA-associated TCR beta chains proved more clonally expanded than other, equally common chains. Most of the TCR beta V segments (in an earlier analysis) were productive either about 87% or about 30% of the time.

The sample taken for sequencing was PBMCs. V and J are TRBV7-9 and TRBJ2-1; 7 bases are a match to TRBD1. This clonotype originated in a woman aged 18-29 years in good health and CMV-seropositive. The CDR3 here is CARSLPGQPNNEQFF. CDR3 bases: TGTGCCCGCAGCCTTCCGGGACAGCCCAACAATGAGCAGTTCTTC.